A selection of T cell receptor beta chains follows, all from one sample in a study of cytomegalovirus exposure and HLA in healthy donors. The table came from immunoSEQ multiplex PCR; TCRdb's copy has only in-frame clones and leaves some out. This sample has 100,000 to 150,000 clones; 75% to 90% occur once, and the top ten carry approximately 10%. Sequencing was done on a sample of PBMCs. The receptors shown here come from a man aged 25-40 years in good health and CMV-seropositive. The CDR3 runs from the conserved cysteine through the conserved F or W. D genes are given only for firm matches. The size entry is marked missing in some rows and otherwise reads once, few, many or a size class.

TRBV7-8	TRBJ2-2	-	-	TGTGCCAGCAGCTTAGTGGCGGGGGCTACCGGGGAGCTGTTTTTT	CASSLVAGATGELFF
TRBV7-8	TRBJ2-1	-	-	TGTGCCAGCAGCCAAGGGGTTTTGAATGAGCAGTTCTTC	CASSQGVLNEQFF
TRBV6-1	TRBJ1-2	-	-	TGTGCCAGCCGAACAGGGATTTCATATGGCTACACCTTC	CASRTGISYGYTF
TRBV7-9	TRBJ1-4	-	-	TGTGCCAGCAGCTTAGTAACGGGAACTAATGAAAAACTGTTTTTT	CASSLVTGTNEKLFF
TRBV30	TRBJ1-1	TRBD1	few	TGTGCCTGGAAGTTCTTAATGGAGGGGGCGGGTGAAGCTTTCTTT	CAWKFLMEGAGEAFF
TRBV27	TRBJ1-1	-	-	TGTGCCAGCAGTTTAGGGGGGGCCTGGGGAGCTTTCTTT	CASSLGGAWGAFF
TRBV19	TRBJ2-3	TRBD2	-	TGTGCCAGTAGCGGGGGGACTAGCGGGGGGACTAGCACAGATACGCAGTATTTT	CASSGGTSGGTSTDTQYF
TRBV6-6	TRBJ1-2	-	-	TGTGCCAGCAGTTACCTTATCGGACAGAGCTATGGCTACACCTTC	CASSYLIGQSYGYTF
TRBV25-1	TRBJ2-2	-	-	TGTGCCAGCAGTGAGGCGGGTACCGGGGAGCTGTTTTTT	CASSEAGTGELFF
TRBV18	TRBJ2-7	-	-	TGTGCCAGCTCGACCTCAACGGGGGATCCCTACGAGCAGTACTTC	CASSTSTGDPYEQYF
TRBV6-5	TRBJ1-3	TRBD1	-	TGTGCCAGCAAGGGACAGTCGTGGAACACCATATATTTT	CASKGQSWNTIYF
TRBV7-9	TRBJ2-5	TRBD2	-	TGTGCCAGCAGCCCCCGGACTAGCGGGAATCAAGAGACCCAGTACTTC	CASSPRTSGNQETQYF
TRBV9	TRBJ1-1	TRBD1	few	TGTGCCAGCAGCGCCGGGACAGGGGGTACTGAAGCTTTCTTT	CASSAGTGGTEAFF
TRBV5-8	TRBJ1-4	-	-	TGTGCCAGCAGCTTGGGGCGGTGGGAAAAACTGTTTTTT	CASSLGRWEKLFF
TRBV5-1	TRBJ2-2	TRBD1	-	TGCGCCAGCAGCTTGGAGGGACAGACGAACGCCGGGGAGCTGTTTTTT	CASSLEGQTNAGELFF
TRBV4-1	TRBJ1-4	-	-	TGCGCCAGCAGCCAAGATGAGGCAGGGTACTATAATGAAAAACTGTTTTTT	CASSQDEAGYYNEKLFF
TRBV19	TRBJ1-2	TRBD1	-	TGTGCCAGTAGCCGGACAGGAGTTAACTATGGCTACACCTTC	CASSRTGVNYGYTF
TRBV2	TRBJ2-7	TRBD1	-	TGTGCCAGCAGCCCGGGACAGACCCCACGGAGGTCCTACGAGCAGTACTTC	CASSPGQTPRRSYEQYF
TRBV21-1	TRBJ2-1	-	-	TGTGCCAGCAGCAAAGGCGGCCGCGGGTTTCCTAGCTCCTACAATGAGCAGTTCTTC	CASSKGGRGFPSSYNEQFF
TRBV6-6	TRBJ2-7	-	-	TGTGCCAGCAGTTACTCGACCGGAGAGTACTTC	CASSYSTGEYF
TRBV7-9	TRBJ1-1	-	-	TGTGCCAGCAGCCCGACGACTTCTAACACTGAAGCTTTCTTT	CASSPTTSNTEAFF
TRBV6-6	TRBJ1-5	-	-	TGTGCCAGCAGTTATATAGCTGCGAGCAATCAGCCCCAGCATTTT	CASSYIAASNQPQHF
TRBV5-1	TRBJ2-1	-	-	TGCGCCAGCAGCTTGGACAGCTACAATGAGCAGTTCTTC	CASSLDSYNEQFF
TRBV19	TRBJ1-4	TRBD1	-	TGTGCCAGTAGTATAGGTACAGGGGGTGAAAAACTGTTTTTT	CASSIGTGGEKLFF
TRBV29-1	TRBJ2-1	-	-	TGCAGCGTTGAAGAAGTGGGCGGGAATGAGCAGTTCTTC	CSVEEVGGNEQFF
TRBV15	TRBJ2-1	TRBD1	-	TGTGCCACCAGCAGCCCTCGACAGGGTCTTGAGCAGTTCTTC	CATSSPRQGLEQFF
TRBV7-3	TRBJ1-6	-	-	TGTGCCAGCAGCTTATCAGGGTATAATTCACCCCTCCACTTT	CASSLSGYNSPLHF
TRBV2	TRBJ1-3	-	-	TGTGCCAGCAGTCCCGGGACAACTGGAAACACCATATATTTT	CASSPGTTGNTIYF
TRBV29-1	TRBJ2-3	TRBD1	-	TGCAGCGTGCACCCCCGACAGGGAGGCACAGATACGCAGTATTTT	CSVHPRQGGTDTQYF
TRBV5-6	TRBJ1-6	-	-	TGTGCCAGCAGCTCCTACAGTAATTCACCCCTCCACTTT	CASSSYSNSPLHF
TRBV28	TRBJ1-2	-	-	TGTGCCAGCAGCCTTACAGGTGGCTACACCTTC	CASSLTGGYTF
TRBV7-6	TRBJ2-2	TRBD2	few	TGTGCCAGCAGCAGAAGCGGGGGGGCCCCCGGGGAGCTGTTTTTT	CASSRSGGAPGELFF
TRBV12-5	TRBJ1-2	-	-	TGTGCTAGTGGTTCCCCGGCCGAGGCCAACTATGGCTACACCTTC	CASGSPAEANYGYTF
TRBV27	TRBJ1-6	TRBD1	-	TGTGCCAGCAGTTCCGCCGGGACAGGGGGCCTTTCACCCCTCCACTTT	CASSSAGTGGLSPLHF
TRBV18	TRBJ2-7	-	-	TGTGCCAGCTCACCGCCAGGGCAACCCTACGAGCAGTACTTC	CASSPPGQPYEQYF
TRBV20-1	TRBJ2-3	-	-	TGCAGTGCTAGCAGGGCAGATACGCAGTATTTT	CSASRADTQYF
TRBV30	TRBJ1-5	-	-	TGTGCCTGGAGGGGGTCGGGAGAGCCCCAGCATTTT	CAWRGSGEPQHF
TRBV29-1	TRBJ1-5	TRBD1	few	TGCAGCGTTGGAGACAGGGGGCAGCCCCAGCATTTT	CSVGDRGQPQHF
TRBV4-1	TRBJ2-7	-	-	TGCGCCAGCAGCCAAGGGGGAAGGAGGTCCTACGAGCAGTACTTC	CASSQGGRRSYEQYF
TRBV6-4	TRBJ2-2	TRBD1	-	TGTGCCAGCTCCCCGGGACAGGGGGACACCGGGGAGCTGTTTTTT	CASSPGQGDTGELFF
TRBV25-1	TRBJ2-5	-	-	TGTGCCAGCAGTACACAAGAGACCCAGTACTTC	CASSTQETQYF
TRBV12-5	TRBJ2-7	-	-	TGTGCTAGTGGTTCCTTCGGCTACGAGCAGTACTTC	CASGSFGYEQYF
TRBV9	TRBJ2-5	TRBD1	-	TGTGCCAGCAGCGTAGCCTTCGGTGCAGGGGGCATAGAGACCCAGTACTTC	CASSVAFGAGGIETQYF